This T cell receptor beta chain was captured by sequencing in a study of blood T cell repertoires in COVID-19. Study in general: Sample material is recorded as cDNA or gDNA derived from T cells, B-cell-depleted T cells, or PBMCs.

In the authors' methods: Reference gene primer amplification gave estimated nucleated cell counts. Sequenced by immunoSEQ multiplex PCR; TCRdb stores in-frame clones only, minus some. That table supplies the V and J calls and clone size; D and trimming were determined from the DNA. This table has some 240,000 clones, 75% to 90% appearing once. The sequence was collected from a woman aged 70-85 years with COVID-19, enrolled during active disease. The material sequenced was peripheral blood.

CDR3 amino acids: CASSLGQQGLNYGYTF. CDR3 DNA sequence: TGTGCCAGCAGTTTAGGGCAACAGGGGCTTAACTATGGCTACACCTTC. The genes are TRBV28 and TRBJ1-2, with 7 positions matching TRBD1. Germline lookup yields CDR1 MDHEN and CDR2 SYDVKM. The V segment lost 2 bases and the J segment 1 base; nucleotides outside the gene matches: 7. The CDR3 is made up of 16 amino acids.